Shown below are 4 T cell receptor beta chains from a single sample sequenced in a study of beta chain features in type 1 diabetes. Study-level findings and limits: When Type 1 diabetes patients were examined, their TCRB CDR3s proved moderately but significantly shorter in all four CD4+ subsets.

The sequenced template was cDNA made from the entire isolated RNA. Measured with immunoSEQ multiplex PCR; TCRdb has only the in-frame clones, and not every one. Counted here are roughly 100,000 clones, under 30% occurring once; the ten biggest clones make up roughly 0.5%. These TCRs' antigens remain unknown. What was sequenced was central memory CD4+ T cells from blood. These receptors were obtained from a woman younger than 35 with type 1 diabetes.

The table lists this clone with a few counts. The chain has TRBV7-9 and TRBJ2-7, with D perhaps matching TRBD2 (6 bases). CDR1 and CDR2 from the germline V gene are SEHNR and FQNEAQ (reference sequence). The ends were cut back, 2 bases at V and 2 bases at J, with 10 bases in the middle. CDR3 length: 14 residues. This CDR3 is CASSLSGLTYEQYF. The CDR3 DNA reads TGTGCCAGCAGCTTAAGCGGGCTGACCTACGAGCAGTACTTC. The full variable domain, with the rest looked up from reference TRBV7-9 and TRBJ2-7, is DTGVSQNPRHKITKRGQNVTFRCDPISEHNRLYWYRQTLGQGPEFLTYFQNEAQLEKSRLLSDRFSAERPKGSFSTLEIQRTEQGDSAMYLCASSLSGLTYEQYFGPGTRLTVT.

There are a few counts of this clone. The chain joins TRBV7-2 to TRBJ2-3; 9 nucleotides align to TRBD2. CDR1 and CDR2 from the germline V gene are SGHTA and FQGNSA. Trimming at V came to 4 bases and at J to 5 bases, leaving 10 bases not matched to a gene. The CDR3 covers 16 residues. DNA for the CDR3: TGTGCCAGCAGCTCCGCCCGCGGGAGGGTGGGAGATACGCAGTATTTT. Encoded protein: CASSSARGRVGDTQYF.

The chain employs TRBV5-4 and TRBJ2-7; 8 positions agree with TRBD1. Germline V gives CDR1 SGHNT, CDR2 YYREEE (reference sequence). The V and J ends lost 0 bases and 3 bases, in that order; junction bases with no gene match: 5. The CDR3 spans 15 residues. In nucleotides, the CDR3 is TGTGCCAGCAGCTTGGGTCTCGGGACAGGCTACGAGCAGTACGTC. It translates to CASSLGLGTGYEQYV.

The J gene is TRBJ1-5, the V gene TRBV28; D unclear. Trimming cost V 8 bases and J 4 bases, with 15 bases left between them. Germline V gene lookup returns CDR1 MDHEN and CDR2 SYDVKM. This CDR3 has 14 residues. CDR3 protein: CASRTGVGNQPQHF. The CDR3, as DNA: TGTGCCAGCCGTACCGGGGTGGGGAATCAGCCCCAGCATTTT. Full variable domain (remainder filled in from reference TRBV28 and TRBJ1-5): DVKVTQSSRYLVKRTGEKVFLECVQDMDHENMFWYRQDPGLGLRLIYFSYDVKMKEKGDIPEGYSVSREKKERFSLILESASTNQTSMYLCASRTGVGNQPQHFGDGTRLSIL.